This T cell receptor beta chain derives from a study of PD-1 blockade in mismatch repair-deficient tumors. Whole-study results and caveats: Tumor-resident clones, often absent from pretreatment blood, expanded after pembrolizumab and then contracted.

Measured with immunoSEQ multiplex PCR; TCRdb has only the in-frame clones, and not every one. Of about 100,000 clones in the sample, over 75% were seen once. All patients were mismatch repair deficient, assessed by either PCR or immunohistochemistry. Comments on this clone: Its antigen is unknown.

Specimen: peripheral blood, collected less than 37 weeks after starting pembrolizumab. The source is an adult with mismatch repair-deficient cancer.

Written as DNA, the CDR3 is TGTGCCAGCAGACAAACAGGGCTTAATGAAAAACTGTTTTTT. Translated, it gives CASRQTGLNEKLFF. The chain joins TRBV27 to TRBJ1-4; perhaps TRBD1 as D (6 bases). Germline values: CDR1 MNHEY, CDR2 SMNVEV (reference sequence). The CDR3 is 14 amino acids. V gave up 6 bases and J gave up 4 bases, with 12 bases separating them.